This T cell receptor (beta chain) was profiled in a study of blood T cell repertoires in COVID-19. Using immunoSEQ multiplex PCR, the repertoire was profiled, and TCRdb retains in-frame clones only, with some absent. The sample records some 94,000 clones, about 86% being singletons. This clone is a singleton in its sample. The CDR3 runs 14 residues. The V gene end was trimmed by 4 bases and the J gene end by 1 base; junction bases not matched to a gene: 3. Germline V lookup: CDR1 MNHEY, CDR2 SVGAGI. The source is a human donor in a cohort sampled during active COVID-19. The rearrangement uses TRBV6-5 and TRBJ1-1, with TRBD1 identical over 7 bases. Sequences were obtained from peripheral blood. The CDR3 sequence: CASSSWTGNTEAFF. The CDR3 DNA is TGTGCCAGCAGTTCTTGGACAGGGAACACTGAAGCTTTCTTT.